What follows describes a single TCR beta chain. Sequenced by immunoSEQ multiplex PCR; TCRdb stores in-frame clones only, minus some. The sample yields about 51,000 clones, 65% to 85% seen once. The source of the sample is a study of OX40 agonist ivuxolimab in advanced cancers. About the study: Mean age approximately 66 years, range about 23 to 80; 82.7% male.

This receptor was identified in an adult with an advanced solid tumor such as melanoma, head and neck, liver or kidney cancer. Here the sequenced sample was CD4+ or CD8+ T cells sorted from blood, taken in a trial of the OX40 agonist ivuxolimab.

CDR3 sequence (DNA): TGTGCCAGCAGCCCGGGGGAGCGGGGGTACAGAGAGACCCAGTACTTC. Protein product: CASSPGERGYRETQYF. The chain has TRBV7-9 and TRBJ2-5; 8 bases fit TRBD2. The CDR3 length is 16 residues. The V gene's germline CDR1 is SEHNR and CDR2 FQNEAQ (reference sequence). With V trimmed by 5 bases and J by 4 bases, 12 bases remained unmatched. Full variable domain (outside the CDR3, taken from reference TRBV7-9 and TRBJ2-5): DTGVSQNPRHKITKRGQNVTFRCDPISEHNRLYWYRQTLGQGPEFLTYFQNEAQLEKSRLLSDRFSAERPKGSFSTLEIQRTEQGDSAMYLCASSPGERGYRETQYFGPGTRLLVL.